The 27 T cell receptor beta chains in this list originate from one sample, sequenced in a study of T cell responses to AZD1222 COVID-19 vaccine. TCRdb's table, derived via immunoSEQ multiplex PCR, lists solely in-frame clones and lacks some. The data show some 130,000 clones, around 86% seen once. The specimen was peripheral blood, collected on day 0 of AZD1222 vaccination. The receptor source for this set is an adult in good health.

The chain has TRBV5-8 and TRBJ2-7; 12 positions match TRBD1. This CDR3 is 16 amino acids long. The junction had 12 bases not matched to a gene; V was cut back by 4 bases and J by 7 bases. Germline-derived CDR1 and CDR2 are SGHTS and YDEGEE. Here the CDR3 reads CASSRAPGQGAPEQYF. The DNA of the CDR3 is TGTGCCAGCAGCCGGGCACCGGGACAGGGGGCCCCGGAGCAGTACTTC.

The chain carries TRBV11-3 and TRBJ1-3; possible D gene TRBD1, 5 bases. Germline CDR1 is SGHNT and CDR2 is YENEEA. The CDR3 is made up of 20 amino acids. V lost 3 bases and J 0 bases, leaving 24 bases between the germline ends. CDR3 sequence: CASSFIFRGERGLSGNTIYF. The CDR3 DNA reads TGTGCCAGCAGCTTTATTTTTAGAGGAGAAAGGGGACTCTCTGGAAACACCATATATTTT.

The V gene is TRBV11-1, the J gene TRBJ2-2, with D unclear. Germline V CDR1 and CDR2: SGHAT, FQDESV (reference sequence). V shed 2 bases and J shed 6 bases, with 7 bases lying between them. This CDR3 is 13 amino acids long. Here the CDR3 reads CASSLTESGELFF. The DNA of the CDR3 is TGTGCCAGCAGCTTAACAGAGTCCGGGGAGCTGTTTTTT.

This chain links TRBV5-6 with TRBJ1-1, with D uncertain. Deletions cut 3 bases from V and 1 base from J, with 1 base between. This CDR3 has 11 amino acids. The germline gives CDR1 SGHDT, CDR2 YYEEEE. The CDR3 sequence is CASSWNTEAFF. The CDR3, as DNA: TGTGCCAGCAGCTGGAACACTGAAGCTTTCTTT.

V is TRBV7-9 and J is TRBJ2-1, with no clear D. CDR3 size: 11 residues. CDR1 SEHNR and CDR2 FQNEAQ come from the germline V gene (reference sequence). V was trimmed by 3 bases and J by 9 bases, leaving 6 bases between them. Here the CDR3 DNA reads TGTGCCAGCAGCTTCTTAGGTGAGCAGTTCTTC. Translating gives CASSFLGEQFF.

CDR3 amino acids: CATRPGQGSNGYTF. In DNA form, the CDR3 reads TGTGCCACACGTCCGGGACAGGGATCTAATGGCTACACCTTC. The gene calls are TRBV6-5 and TRBJ1-2; 9 positions match TRBD1. The CDR3 consists of 14 residues. The V gene end was trimmed by 10 bases and the J gene end by 6 bases; junction bases not matched to a gene: 12. Germline V gene data show CDR1 as MNHEY and CDR2 as SVGAGI.

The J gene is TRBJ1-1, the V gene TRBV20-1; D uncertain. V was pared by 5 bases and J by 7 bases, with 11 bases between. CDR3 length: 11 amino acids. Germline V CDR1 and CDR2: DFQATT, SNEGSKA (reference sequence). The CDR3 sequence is CSALIGLEAFF. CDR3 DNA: TGCAGTGCTCTTATAGGACTTGAAGCTTTCTTT.

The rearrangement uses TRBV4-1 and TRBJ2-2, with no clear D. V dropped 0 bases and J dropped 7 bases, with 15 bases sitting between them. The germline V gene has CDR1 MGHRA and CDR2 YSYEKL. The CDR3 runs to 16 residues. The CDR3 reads CASSQEASAASGELFF. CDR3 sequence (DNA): TGCGCCAGCAGCCAAGAAGCCTCGGCAGCCAGCGGGGAGCTGTTTTTT.

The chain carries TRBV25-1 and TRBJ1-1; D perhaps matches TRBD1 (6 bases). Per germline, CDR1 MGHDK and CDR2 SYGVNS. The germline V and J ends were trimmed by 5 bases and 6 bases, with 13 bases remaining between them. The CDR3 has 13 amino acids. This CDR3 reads CASSRGGYAEAFF. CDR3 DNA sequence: TGTGCCAGCAGTCGCGGGGGCTACGCTGAAGCTTTCTTT.

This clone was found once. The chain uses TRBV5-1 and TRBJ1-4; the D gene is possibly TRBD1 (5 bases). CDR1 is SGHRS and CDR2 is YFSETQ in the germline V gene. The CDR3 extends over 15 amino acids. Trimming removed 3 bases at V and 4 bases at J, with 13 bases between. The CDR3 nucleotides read TGCGCCAGCAGCTCCGGAGACAGCATTAATGAAAAACTGTTTTTT. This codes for CASSSGDSINEKLFF.

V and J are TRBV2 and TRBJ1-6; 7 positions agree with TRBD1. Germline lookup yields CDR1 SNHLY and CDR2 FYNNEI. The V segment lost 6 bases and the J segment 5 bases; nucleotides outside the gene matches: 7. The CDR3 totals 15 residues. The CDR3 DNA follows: TGTGCCAGCAGGCCAATGGGACAGAATAATTCACCCCTCCACTTT. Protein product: CASRPMGQNNSPLHF.

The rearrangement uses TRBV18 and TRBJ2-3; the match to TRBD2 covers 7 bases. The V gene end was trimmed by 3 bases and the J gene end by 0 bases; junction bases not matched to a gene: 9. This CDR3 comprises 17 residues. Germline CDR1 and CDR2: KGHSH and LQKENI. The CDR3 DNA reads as TGTGCCAGCTCACCGCCCGCCCCGGGGGGTAGCACAGATACGCAGTATTTT. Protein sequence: CASSPPAPGGSTDTQYF.

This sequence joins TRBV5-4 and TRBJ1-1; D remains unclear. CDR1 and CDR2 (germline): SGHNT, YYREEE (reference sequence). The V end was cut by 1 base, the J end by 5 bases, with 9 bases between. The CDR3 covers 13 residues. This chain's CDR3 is CASSLRGRTEAFF. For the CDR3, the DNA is TGTGCCAGCAGCTTGCGGGGAAGGACTGAAGCTTTCTTT.

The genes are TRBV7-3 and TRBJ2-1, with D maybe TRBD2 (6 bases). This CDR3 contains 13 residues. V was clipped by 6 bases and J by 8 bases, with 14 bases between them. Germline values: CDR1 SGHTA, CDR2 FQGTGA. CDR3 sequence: CASRRTGTYEQFF. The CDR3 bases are TGTGCCAGCAGACGAACCGGGACTTATGAGCAGTTCTTC.

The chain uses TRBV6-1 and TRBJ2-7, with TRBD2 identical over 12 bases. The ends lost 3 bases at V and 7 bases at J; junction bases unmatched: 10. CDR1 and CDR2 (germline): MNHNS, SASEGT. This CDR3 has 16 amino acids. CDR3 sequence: CASSEWTSGATGEQYF. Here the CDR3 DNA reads TGTGCCAGCAGTGAGTGGACTAGCGGGGCAACGGGGGAGCAGTACTTC.

Here the CDR3 reads CASSLFPGGKAFF. The DNA for the CDR3 is TGTGCCAGCAGTTTATTCCCAGGGGGCAAAGCTTTCTTT. This rearrangement joins TRBV12-3 or TRBV12-4 to TRBJ1-1; 8 bases agree with TRBD1. This CDR3 is 13 amino acids long. J gave up 9 bases and V 2 bases, and 5 bases lay outside the gene matches.

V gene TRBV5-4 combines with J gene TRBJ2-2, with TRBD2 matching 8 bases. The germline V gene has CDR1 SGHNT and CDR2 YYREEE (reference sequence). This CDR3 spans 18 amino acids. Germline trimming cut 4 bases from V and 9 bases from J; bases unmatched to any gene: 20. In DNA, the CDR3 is TGTGCCAGCAGCCCTGGGGGCGGGGGTAGCGGGGCCGCCAGGGAGCTGTTTTTT. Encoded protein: CASSPGGGGSGAARELFF.

DNA for the CDR3: TGTGCCAGCAGCTTAGTCGAGGAGGGCTATGGCTACACCTTC. This sequence encodes CASSLVEEGYGYTF. This chain connects TRBV11-2 to TRBJ1-2; D ambiguous. Germline loops: CDR1 SGHAT, CDR2 FQNNGV. V was cut by 1 base and J by 4 bases, with 10 bases left in between. The CDR3 consists of 14 residues.

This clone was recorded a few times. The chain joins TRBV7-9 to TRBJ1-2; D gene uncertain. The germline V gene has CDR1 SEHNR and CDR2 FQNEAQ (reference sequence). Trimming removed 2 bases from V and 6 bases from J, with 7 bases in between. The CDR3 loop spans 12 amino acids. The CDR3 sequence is CASSLRAHGYTF. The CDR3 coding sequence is TGTGCCAGCAGCTTACGGGCCCATGGCTACACCTTC.

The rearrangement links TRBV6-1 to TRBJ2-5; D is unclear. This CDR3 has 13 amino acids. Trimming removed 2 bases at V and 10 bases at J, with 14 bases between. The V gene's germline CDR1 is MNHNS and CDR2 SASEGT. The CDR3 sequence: CASSEWAVRGQYF. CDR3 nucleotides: TGTGCCAGCAGTGAATGGGCAGTACGAGGCCAGTACTTC.

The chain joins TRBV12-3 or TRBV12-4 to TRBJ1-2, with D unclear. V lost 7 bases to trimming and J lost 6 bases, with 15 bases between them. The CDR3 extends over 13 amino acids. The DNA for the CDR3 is TGTGCCAGCAATCTGCCGGGAACAAATGGCTACACCTTC. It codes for CASNLPGTNGYTF.

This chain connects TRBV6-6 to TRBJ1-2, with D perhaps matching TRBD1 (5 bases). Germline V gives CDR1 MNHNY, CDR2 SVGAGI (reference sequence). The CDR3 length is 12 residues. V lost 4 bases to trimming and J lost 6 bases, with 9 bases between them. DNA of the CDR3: TGTGCCAGCAGTTTGGGGACGGATGGCTACACCTTC. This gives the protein CASSLGTDGYTF.

The CDR3 DNA reads as TGTGCCAGCAGCTTGGGACAGGGGGGTGAAAAACTGTTTTTT. It is translated as CASSLGQGGEKLFF. This sequence joins TRBV5-4 and TRBJ1-4; TRBD1 aligns across 9 bases. There are 14 residues in the CDR3. V gave up 0 bases and J gave up 7 bases; unmatched junction bases: 1. Germline CDR1 is SGHNT and CDR2 is YYREEE (reference sequence). Variable domain in full (rest from reference TRBV5-4 and TRBJ1-4): ETGVTQSPTHLIKTRGQQVTLRCSSQSGHNTVSWYQQALGQGPQFIFQYYREEENGRGNFPPRFSGLQFPNYSSELNVNALELDDSALYLCASSLGQGGEKLFFGSGTQLSVL.

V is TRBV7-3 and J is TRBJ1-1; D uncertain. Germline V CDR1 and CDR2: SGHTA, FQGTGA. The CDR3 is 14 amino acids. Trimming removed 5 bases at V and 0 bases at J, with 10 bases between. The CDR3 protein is CASSPGGLNTEAFF. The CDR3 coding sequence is TGTGCCAGCAGCCCGGGCGGGTTGAACACTGAAGCTTTCTTT.

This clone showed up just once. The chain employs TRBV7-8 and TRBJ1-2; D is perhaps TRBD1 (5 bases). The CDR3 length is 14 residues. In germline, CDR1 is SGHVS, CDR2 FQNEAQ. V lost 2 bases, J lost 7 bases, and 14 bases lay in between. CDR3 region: CASSLTTAEIGYTF. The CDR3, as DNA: TGTGCCAGCAGCTTAACGACAGCGGAAATTGGCTACACCTTC.

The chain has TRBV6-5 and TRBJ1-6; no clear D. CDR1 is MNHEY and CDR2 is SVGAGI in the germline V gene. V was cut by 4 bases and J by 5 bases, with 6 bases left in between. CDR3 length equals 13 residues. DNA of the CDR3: TGTGCCAGCAGTTCCGACCATAATTCACCCCTCCACTTT. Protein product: CASSSDHNSPLHF.

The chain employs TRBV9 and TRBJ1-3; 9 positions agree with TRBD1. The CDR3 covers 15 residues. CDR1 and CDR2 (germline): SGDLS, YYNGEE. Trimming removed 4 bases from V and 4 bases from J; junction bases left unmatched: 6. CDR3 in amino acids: CASSRTQGAGNTIYF. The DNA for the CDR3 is TGTGCCAGCAGCCGCACACAGGGGGCGGGAAACACCATATATTTT.